This entry lists 18 T cell receptor beta chains sequenced from one sample in a study of cytomegalovirus exposure and HLA in healthy donors. In the PCR, 60 Vbeta and 13 Jbeta primers were used. The method was immunoSEQ multiplex PCR; TCRdb's version includes in-frame clones alone and lacks a portion of them. This repertoire shows about 160,000 clones, around 64% found once; its top ten account for 2.8%. The sequenced sample was PBMCs. These receptor sequences come from a woman aged 25-40 years in good health and CMV-seronegative.

This clone appeared once. The chain joins TRBV6-1 to TRBJ2-7, with a weak D call TRBD1 (6 bases). V lost 6 bases, J lost 1 base, and 13 bases lay in between. The CDR3 spans 14 residues. The germline V gene has CDR1 MNHNS and CDR2 SASEGT. The CDR3 protein is CASRSGQLSYEQYF. CDR3 DNA sequence: TGTGCCAGCAGGAGCGGACAGTTATCCTACGAGCAGTACTTC.

The J gene is TRBJ1-5, the V gene TRBV7-2; D possibly corresponds to TRBD1 (6 bases). V lost 0 bases and J 0 bases, leaving 15 bases between the germline ends. Germline V gene sequence: CDR1 SGHTA, CDR2 FQGNSA. This CDR3 spans 18 amino acids. Here the CDR3 DNA reads TGTGCCAGCAGCTTAGCCCGGGGGGCAGTCTATAGCAATCAGCCCCAGCATTTT. The encoded protein is CASSLARGAVYSNQPQHF.

The chain recombines TRBV4-2 with TRBJ1-3; no firm D call. V lost 4 bases to trimming and J lost 0 bases, with 10 bases between them. In germline, CDR1 is LGHNA, CDR2 YNFKEQ. CDR3 length equals 15 residues. The CDR3 loop reads CASSLTRTSGNTIYF. CDR3 bases: TGTGCCAGCAGCCTGACAAGAACCTCTGGAAACACCATATATTTT.

This chain connects TRBV11-3 to TRBJ1-2, with D possibly matching TRBD1 (5 bases). Germline values: CDR1 SGHNT, CDR2 YENEEA. The V gene lost 5 bases and the J gene lost 6 bases, with 13 bases spanning the gap. The length of the CDR3 is 13 residues. The CDR3 spells CASSARGGDGYTF. For the CDR3, the DNA is TGTGCCAGCAGCGCCCGGGGCGGGGATGGCTACACCTTC.

This chain uses TRBV29-1 with TRBJ2-2; the match to TRBD1 covers 7 bases. Per germline, CDR1 SQVTM and CDR2 ANQGSEA. The CDR3 loop spans 13 amino acids. The J segment lost 8 bases and the V segment lost 6 bases, leaving 9 bases of the junction unmatched. The CDR3: CSVKKQGSGELFF. The CDR3 region has the DNA TGCAGCGTGAAGAAACAGGGGTCAGGGGAGCTGTTTTTT.

The CDR3 is CASSELLGNSPLHF. Written as DNA, the CDR3 is TGTGCCAGCAGTGAGCTGCTAGGCAATTCACCCCTCCACTTT. This chain links TRBV2 with TRBJ1-6, with D uncertain. Trimming stripped 3 bases from V and 7 bases from J, with 10 bases between. This CDR3 has 14 amino acids. Germline-derived CDR1 and CDR2 are SNHLY and FYNNEI. Drawing the rest from reference TRBV2 and TRBJ1-6, the complete variable domain is EPEVTQTPSHQVTQMGQEVILRCVPISNHLYFYWYRQILGQKVEFLVSFYNNEISEKSEIFDDQFSVERPDGSNFTLKIRSTKLEDSAMYFCASSELLGNSPLHFGNGTRLTVT.

The gene calls are TRBV11-3 and TRBJ2-1; TRBD2 aligns across 13 bases. The J segment lost 4 bases and the V segment lost 2 bases, leaving 8 bases of the junction unmatched. This CDR3 contains 18 residues. CDR1 SGHNT and CDR2 YENEEA come from the germline V gene. The CDR3 protein is CASSLSTSGGLIYNEQFF. The CDR3 coding sequence is TGTGCCAGCAGCTTATCGACTAGCGGGGGGCTAATTTACAATGAGCAGTTCTTC.

V usage is TRBV28 and J usage is TRBJ2-1; D not certain. Per the germline V gene, CDR1 is MDHEN and CDR2 is SYDVKM. V lost 6 bases and J lost 4, with 16 bases in between. The CDR3 is 15 amino acids. CDR3 region: CASRLTWSIYNEQFF. In nucleotides, the CDR3 is TGTGCCAGCAGGCTAACCTGGAGTATTTACAATGAGCAGTTCTTC. Variable domain in full (rest from reference TRBV28 and TRBJ2-1): DVKVTQSSRYLVKRTGEKVFLECVQDMDHENMFWYRQDPGLGLRLIYFSYDVKMKEKGDIPEGYSVSREKKERFSLILESASTNQTSMYLCASRLTWSIYNEQFFGPGTRLTVL.

The chain has TRBV7-7 and TRBJ2-7; 7 bases match TRBD1. There are 13 residues in the CDR3. Per the germline V gene, CDR1 is SSHAT and CDR2 is FNYEAQ (reference sequence). Unmatched junction bases numbered 5, after V lost 5 bases and J lost 4 bases. CDR3: CASSPRQGYEQYF. The CDR3 DNA sequence: TGTGCCAGCAGCCCTAGACAGGGTTACGAGCAGTACTTC. The whole variable domain, filled in from reference TRBV7-7 and TRBJ2-7, reads GAGVSQSPRYKVTKRGQDVTLRCDPISSHATLYWYQQALGQGPEFLTYFNYEAQPDKSGLPSDRFSAERPEGSISTLTIQRTEQRDSAMYRCASSPRQGYEQYFGPGTRLTVT.

The chain is built from TRBV18 and TRBJ1-5, with TRBD1 identical over 8 bases. The CDR3 is 15 amino acids. The V and J ends lost 3 bases and 7 bases, in that order; junction bases with no gene match: 8. Germline lookup yields CDR1 KGHSH and CDR2 LQKENI. Here the CDR3 DNA reads TGTGCCAGCTCACCTAACAGGGGGTACGAACAGCCCCAGCATTTT. Translating it yields CASSPNRGYEQPQHF.

This clone has just one count. This chain links TRBV29-1 with TRBJ2-5; a possible D gene is TRBD1 (6 bases). Trimming removed 4 bases from V and 4 bases from J, with 10 bases in between. Germline V gene data show CDR1 as SQVTM and CDR2 as ANQGSEA. This CDR3 is built from 12 residues. Written as DNA, the CDR3 is TGCAGCGTTGGGGGGCTCAGAGAGACCCAGTACTTC. As protein: CSVGGLRETQYF.

The rearrangement uses TRBV27 and TRBJ1-1; D perhaps matches TRBD1 (6 bases). This CDR3 is 13 amino acids long. Looked up from germline, CDR1 is MNHEY and CDR2 is SMNVEV (reference sequence). Trimming cost V 4 bases and J 7 bases, with 13 bases left between them. Here the CDR3 reads CASSSGTLHEAFF. DNA for the CDR3: TGTGCCAGCAGTTCCGGGACATTGCATGAAGCTTTCTTT.

The chain employs TRBV7-2 and TRBJ2-7, with 8 bases identical to TRBD1. CDR3 length equals 12 residues. CDR1 is SGHTA, CDR2 FQGNSA, per germline. The trim removed 9 bases at V and 4 bases at J, leaving 5 bases unmatched. The CDR3 loop is CASQGARYEQYF. DNA for the CDR3: TGTGCCAGTCAGGGGGCGCGGTACGAGCAGTACTTC. Drawing the rest from reference TRBV7-2 and TRBJ2-7, the complete variable domain is GAGVSQSPSNKVTEKGKDVELRCDPISGHTALYWYRQSLGQGLEFLIYFQGNSAPDKSGLPSDRFSAERTGGSVSTLTIQRTQQEDSAVYLCASQGARYEQYFGPGTRLTVT.

V is TRBV11-2 and J is TRBJ2-1; D not resolved. V lost 7 bases and J 0 bases, leaving 13 bases between the germline ends. From germline, CDR1 is SGHAT and CDR2 FQNNGV. This CDR3 comprises 15 residues. CDR3: CASTLTVVSYNEQFF. DNA for the CDR3: TGTGCCAGCACCCTCACGGTAGTCTCCTACAATGAGCAGTTCTTC.

This chain connects TRBV18 to TRBJ1-4, with D hard to call. The CDR3 is 17 amino acids. Germline V gives CDR1 KGHSH, CDR2 LQKENI. V dropped 4 bases and J dropped 8 bases, with 23 bases sitting between them. The CDR3 is CASSRFSDRGGGEKLFF. DNA for the CDR3: TGTGCCAGCTCACGCTTTTCAGATCGGGGAGGAGGGGAAAAACTGTTTTTT.

This sequence joins TRBV30 and TRBJ2-5; 8 bases line up with TRBD1. From germline, CDR1 is GTSNPN and CDR2 SVGIG (reference sequence). CDR3 length: 12 residues. The J segment lost 4 bases and the V segment lost 7 bases, leaving 5 bases of the junction unmatched. CDR3 DNA sequence: TGTGCCTCCTCGACAGGGGCAGAGACCCAGTACTTC. Its translation is CASSTGAETQYF.

The V gene is TRBV28, the J gene TRBJ1-3, with a weak D call TRBD1 (5 bases). The CDR3 length is 12 residues. V was shortened by 5 bases and J by 8 bases, with 10 bases between the two germline ends. The V gene's germline CDR1 is MDHEN and CDR2 SYDVKM. The CDR3 region is CASSLPGDTIYF. CDR3 DNA sequence: TGTGCCAGCAGTCTCCCGGGGGACACCATATATTTT.

The V gene is TRBV5-6, the J gene TRBJ1-4, with a tentative D call TRBD1 (5 bases). The CDR3 runs 15 residues. Germline values: CDR1 SGHDT, CDR2 YYEEEE. V shed 1 base and J shed 8 bases, with 15 bases lying between them. The CDR3 nucleotides are TGTGCCAGCAGCTTGAATGGGGCAGGGAGGGAAAAACTGTTTTTT. Translation gives CASSLNGAGREKLFF. The full variable domain, rest sourced from reference TRBV5-6 and TRBJ1-4, is DAGVTQSPTHLIKTRGQQVTLRCSPKSGHDTVSWYQQALGQGPQFIFQYYEEEERQRGNFPDRFSGHQFPNYSSELNVNALLLGDSALYLCASSLNGAGREKLFFGSGTQLSVL.